The present T cell receptor (beta chain) was sequenced within a study of OX40 agonist ivuxolimab in advanced cancers. Regarding the study as a whole: In a subset of nonresponders, normalized T-cell clonal expansion was also low.

Details on this clone: Antigen: not known.

Patients had blood sampled at baseline and again on cycle 4 day 1 and cycle 7 day 1. The table came from immunoSEQ multiplex PCR; TCRdb's copy has only in-frame clones and leaves some out. The sample yields 65,000 to 95,000 clones, around 94% seen once. The germline V gene has CDR1 KGHSH and CDR2 LQKENI. Trimming removed 3 bases from V and 2 bases from J, with 13 bases in between. This CDR3 spans 15 amino acids. The source of this sequence is an adult with an advanced solid tumor such as melanoma, head and neck, liver or kidney cancer. The source material was CD4+ or CD8+ T cells sorted from blood, sampled in a trial of the OX40 agonist ivuxolimab. V and J are TRBV18 and TRBJ2-5; tentative D call: TRBD1 (5 bases). The CDR3 sequence: CASSPMKTAQETQYF. CDR3 sequence (DNA): TGTGCCAGCTCACCCATGAAGACAGCTCAAGAGACCCAGTACTTC.